Listed below are T cell receptor beta chains from one sample, sequenced in a study of blood T cell repertoires in COVID-19. The method was immunoSEQ multiplex PCR; TCRdb's version includes in-frame clones alone and lacks a portion of them. The sample shows around 130,000 clones, 80% to 90% of them seen only once. Sample: PBMCs or T cells enriched from blood (not recorded which). The receptors derive from a middle-aged man with acute COVID-19. The CDR3 runs from the conserved cysteine through the conserved F or W. D genes are given only for firm matches. For some rows the clone size is stated as once, few or many, or as a class when expanded; others skip it.

-	-	TRBV30	TRBJ1-2	CAWSTGEYGYTF	TGTGCCTGGAGTACGGGGGAATATGGCTACACCTTC
TRBD2	-	TRBV6-6	TRBJ2-7	CASSPRGLAEPYEQYF	TGTGCCAGCAGTCCCAGAGGGCTAGCGGAACCCTACGAGCAGTACTTC
-	-	TRBV15	TRBJ1-5	CATRSGAGPNQPQHF	TGTGCCACCCGGTCAGGCGCTGGGCCCAATCAGCCCCAGCATTTT
-	-	TRBV6-5	TRBJ1-1	CASSYGSPDMGTEAFF	TGTGCCAGCAGTTACGGGAGCCCTGACATGGGCACTGAAGCTTTCTTT
-	-	TRBV5-6	TRBJ2-5	CASSWGGLETQYF	TGTGCCAGCAGCTGGGGGGGCCTGGAGACCCAGTACTTC
TRBD2	-	TRBV27	TRBJ2-7	CASSLKAGAYEQYF	TGTGCCAGCAGTTTAAAAGCGGGAGCCTACGAGCAGTACTTC
TRBD2	-	TRBV5-4	TRBJ2-1	CASIRRTSGDNEQFF	TGTGCCAGCATTCGAAGGACTAGCGGCGACAATGAGCAGTTCTTC
TRBD1	-	TRBV18	TRBJ2-7	CASSPPGQGNEQYF	TGTGCCAGCTCACCACCGGGACAGGGGAACGAGCAGTACTTC
TRBD2	-	TRBV13	TRBJ2-7	CASSWTSGYEQYF	TGTGCCAGCAGCTGGACTAGCGGGTACGAGCAGTACTTC
TRBD1	-	TRBV28	TRBJ1-2	CASSPGQTGYTF	TGTGCCAGCAGCCCGGGACAGACTGGCTACACCTTC
-	once	TRBV30	TRBJ1-4	CAWMAGVEKLFF	TGTGCCTGGATGGCCGGGGTTGAAAAACTGTTTTTT
TRBD1	-	TRBV20-1	TRBJ1-2	CSAWTGYGYTF	TGCAGTGCTTGGACAGGGTATGGCTACACCTTC
-	-	TRBV11-2	TRBJ2-5	CASSPRGGEQETQYF	TGTGCCAGCAGCCCCCGAGGCGGAGAACAAGAGACCCAGTACTTC
-	-	TRBV18	TRBJ1-1	CASSSYRQAGDTEAFF	TGTGCCAGCTCATCCTACCGACAGGCCGGCGACACTGAAGCTTTCTTT
TRBD2	-	TRBV4-2	TRBJ2-1	CASSQEERDPNEQFF	TGTGCCAGCAGCCAAGAGGAGCGGGACCCAAATGAGCAGTTCTTC
TRBD2	-	TRBV7-7	TRBJ2-5	CASSLTSGRSETQYF	TGTGCTAGCAGCTTAACTAGCGGGCGTTCGGAGACCCAGTACTTC
-	few	TRBV6-5	TRBJ2-5	CASTLPGDGETQYF	TGTGCCAGCACCCTCCCAGGGGATGGAGAGACCCAGTACTTC
-	few	TRBV9	TRBJ1-3	CASRAGVRGNTIYF	TGTGCCAGCAGGGCAGGGGTCCGAGGAAACACCATATATTTT
-	-	TRBV2	TRBJ2-3	CASALYDSTDTQYF	TGTGCCAGCGCACTCTACGACAGTACAGATACGCAGTATTTT
-	few	TRBV20-1	TRBJ2-7	CSASAGSYEQYF	TGCAGTGCTAGTGCGGGTTCCTACGAGCAGTACTTC
-	-	TRBV6-5	TRBJ2-5	CASSYAYRETQYF	TGTGCCAGCAGTTACGCGTACCGAGAGACCCAGTACTTC
-	-	TRBV4-1	TRBJ1-1	CASSQDPGYKAFF	TGCGCCAGCAGCCAAGATCCGGGATACAAAGCTTTCTTT
TRBD2	-	TRBV25-1	TRBJ2-3	CASSDLAGGLTGTDTQYF	TGTGCCAGCAGTGATCTAGCGGGAGGCCTGACCGGGACAGATACGCAGTATTTT
-	-	TRBV28	TRBJ1-5	CASGLTRQPQHF	TGTGCCAGTGGACTGACACGCCAGCCCCAGCATTTT
-	-	TRBV19	TRBJ1-2	CASSIIQNYGYTF	TGTGCCAGTAGTATAATCCAGAACTATGGCTACACCTTC